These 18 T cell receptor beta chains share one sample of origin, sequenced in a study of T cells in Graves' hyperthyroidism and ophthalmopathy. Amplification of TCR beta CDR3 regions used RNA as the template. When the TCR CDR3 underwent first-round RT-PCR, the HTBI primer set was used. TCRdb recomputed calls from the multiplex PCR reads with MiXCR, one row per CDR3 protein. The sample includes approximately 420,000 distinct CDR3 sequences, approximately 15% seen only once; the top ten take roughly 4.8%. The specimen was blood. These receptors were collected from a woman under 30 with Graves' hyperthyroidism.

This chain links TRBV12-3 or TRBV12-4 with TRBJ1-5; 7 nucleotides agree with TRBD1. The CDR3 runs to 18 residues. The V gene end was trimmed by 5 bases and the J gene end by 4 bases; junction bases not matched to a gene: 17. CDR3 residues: CASSDMSTGVWGNQPQHF. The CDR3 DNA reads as TGTGCCAGCAGTGATATGAGTACAGGGGTCTGGGGAAATCAGCCCCAGCATTTT.

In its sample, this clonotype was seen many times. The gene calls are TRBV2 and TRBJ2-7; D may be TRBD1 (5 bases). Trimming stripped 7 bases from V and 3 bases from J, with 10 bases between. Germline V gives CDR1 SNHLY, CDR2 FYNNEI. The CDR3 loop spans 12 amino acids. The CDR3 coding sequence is TGTGCCAGCATGGGGCTCAACTACGAGCAGTACTTC. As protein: CASMGLNYEQYF.

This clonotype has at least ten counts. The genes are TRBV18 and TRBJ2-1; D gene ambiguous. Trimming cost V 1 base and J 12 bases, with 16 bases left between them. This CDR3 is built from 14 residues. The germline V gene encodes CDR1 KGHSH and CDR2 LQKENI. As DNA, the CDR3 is TGTGCCAGCTCACCACTCGACGTTCTAGGTGTGCAGTTCTTC. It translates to CASSPLDVLGVQFF.

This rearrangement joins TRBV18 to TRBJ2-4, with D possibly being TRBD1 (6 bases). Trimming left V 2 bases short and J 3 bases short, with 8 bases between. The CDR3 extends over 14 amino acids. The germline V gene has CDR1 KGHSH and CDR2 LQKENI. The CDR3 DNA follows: TGTGCCAGCTCACCAGACAGGCGCAAAAACATTCAGTACTTC. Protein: CASSPDRRKNIQYF. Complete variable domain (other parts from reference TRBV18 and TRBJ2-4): NAGVMQNPRHLVRRRGQEARLRCSPMKGHSHVYWYRQLPEEGLKFMVYLQKENIIDESGMPKERFSAEFPKEGPSILRIQQVVRGDSAAYFCASSPDRRKNIQYFGAGTRLSVL.

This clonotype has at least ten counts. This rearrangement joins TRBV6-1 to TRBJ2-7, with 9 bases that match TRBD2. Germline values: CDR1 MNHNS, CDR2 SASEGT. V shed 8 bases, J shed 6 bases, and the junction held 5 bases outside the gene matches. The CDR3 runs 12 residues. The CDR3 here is CASHSGRREQYF. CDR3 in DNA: TGTGCCAGCCATAGCGGGAGACGCGAGCAGTACTTC.

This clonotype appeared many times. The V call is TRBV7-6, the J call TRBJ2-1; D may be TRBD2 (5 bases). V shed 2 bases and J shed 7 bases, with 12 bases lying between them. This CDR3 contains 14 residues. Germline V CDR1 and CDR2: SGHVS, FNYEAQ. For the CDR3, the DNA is TGTGCCAGCAGCTTATTTGAGGGTGGGAATGAGCAGTTCTTC. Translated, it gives CASSLFEGGNEQFF.

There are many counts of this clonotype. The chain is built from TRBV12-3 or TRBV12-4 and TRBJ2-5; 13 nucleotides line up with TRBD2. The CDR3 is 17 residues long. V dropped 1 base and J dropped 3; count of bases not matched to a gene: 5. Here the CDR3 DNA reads TGTGCCAGCAGTTTAGGGACTAGCGGGAGATGGGAAGAGACCCAGTACTTC. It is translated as CASSLGTSGRWEETQYF.

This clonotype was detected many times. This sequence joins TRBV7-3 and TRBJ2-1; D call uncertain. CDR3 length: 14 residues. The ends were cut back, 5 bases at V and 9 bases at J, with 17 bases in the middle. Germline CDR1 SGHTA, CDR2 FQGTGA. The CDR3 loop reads CASSLFRRVGEQFF. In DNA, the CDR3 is TGTGCCAGCAGCCTTTTTCGAAGAGTTGGTGAGCAGTTCTTC.

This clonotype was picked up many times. Written as DNA, the CDR3 is TGTGCCAGCACGAGGGATGCTTCCTACAATGAGCAGTTCTTC. Its translation: CASTRDASYNEQFF. The chain joins TRBV2 to TRBJ2-1, with TRBD2 as a possible D gene (5 bases). Germline values: CDR1 SNHLY, CDR2 FYNNEI. This CDR3 has 14 amino acids. The V and J ends lost 7 bases and 1 base respectively, with 11 bases between them.

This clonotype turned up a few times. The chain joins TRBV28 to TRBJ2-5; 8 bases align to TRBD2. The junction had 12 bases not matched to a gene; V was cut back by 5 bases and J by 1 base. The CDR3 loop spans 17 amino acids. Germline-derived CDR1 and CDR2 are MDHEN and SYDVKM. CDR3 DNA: TGTGCCAGCAGTGGGGGGAAAAGCGGGAGCTCCCAAGAGACCCAGTACTTC. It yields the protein CASSGGKSGSSQETQYF.

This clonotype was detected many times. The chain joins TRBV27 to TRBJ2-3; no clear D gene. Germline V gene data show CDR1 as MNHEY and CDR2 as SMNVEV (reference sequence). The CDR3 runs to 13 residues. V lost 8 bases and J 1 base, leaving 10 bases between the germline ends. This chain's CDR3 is CASWRKGTDTQYF. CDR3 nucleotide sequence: TGTGCCAGCTGGCGGAAGGGCACAGATACGCAGTATTTT.

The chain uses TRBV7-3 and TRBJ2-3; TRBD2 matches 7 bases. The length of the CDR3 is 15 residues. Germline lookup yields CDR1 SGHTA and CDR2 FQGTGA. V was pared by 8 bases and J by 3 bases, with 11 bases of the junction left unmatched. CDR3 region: CASGRGWGGTDTQYF. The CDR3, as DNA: TGTGCCAGCGGCCGCGGGTGGGGGGGAACAGATACGCAGTATTTT.

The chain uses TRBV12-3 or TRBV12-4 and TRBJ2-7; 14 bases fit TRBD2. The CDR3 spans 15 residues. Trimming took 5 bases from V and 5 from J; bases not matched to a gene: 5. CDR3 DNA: TGTGCCAGCAGTCCTTCGGGACTAGCGGGAGACGAGCAGTACTTC. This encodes CASSPSGLAGDEQYF.

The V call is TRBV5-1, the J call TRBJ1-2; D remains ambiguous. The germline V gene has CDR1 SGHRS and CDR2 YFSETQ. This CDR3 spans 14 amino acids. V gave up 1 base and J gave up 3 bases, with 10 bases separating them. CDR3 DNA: TGCGCCAGCAGCTTGATGGGGTCGGACTATGGCTACACCTTC. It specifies CASSLMGSDYGYTF.

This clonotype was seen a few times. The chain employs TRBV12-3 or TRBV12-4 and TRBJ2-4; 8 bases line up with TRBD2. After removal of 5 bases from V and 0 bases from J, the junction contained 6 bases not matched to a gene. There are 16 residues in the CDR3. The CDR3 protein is CASSVSLAGAKNIQYF. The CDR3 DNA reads TGTGCCAGCAGTGTAAGCCTAGCGGGAGCCAAAAACATTCAGTACTTC.

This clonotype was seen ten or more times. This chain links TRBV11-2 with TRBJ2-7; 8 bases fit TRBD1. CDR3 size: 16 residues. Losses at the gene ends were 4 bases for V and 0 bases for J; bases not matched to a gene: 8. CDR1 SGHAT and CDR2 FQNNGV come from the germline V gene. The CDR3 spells CASSSPRTGSSYEQYF. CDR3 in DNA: TGTGCCAGCAGCTCCCCTAGGACAGGGAGCTCCTACGAGCAGTACTTC.

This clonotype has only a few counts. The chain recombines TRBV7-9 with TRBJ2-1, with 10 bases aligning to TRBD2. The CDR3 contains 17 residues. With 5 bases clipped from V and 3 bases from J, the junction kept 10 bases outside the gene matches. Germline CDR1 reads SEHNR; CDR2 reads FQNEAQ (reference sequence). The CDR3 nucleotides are TGTGCCAGCAGCCAAACCTCGACTAGCGGGCACTACAATGAGCAGTTCTTC. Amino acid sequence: CASSQTSTSGHYNEQFF.

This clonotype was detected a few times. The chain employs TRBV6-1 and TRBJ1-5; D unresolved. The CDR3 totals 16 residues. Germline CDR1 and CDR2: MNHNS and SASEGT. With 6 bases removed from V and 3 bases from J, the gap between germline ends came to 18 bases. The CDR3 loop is CASRGTYGGINQPQHF. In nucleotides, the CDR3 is TGTGCCAGCAGGGGAACTTACGGCGGGATCAATCAGCCCCAGCATTTT.